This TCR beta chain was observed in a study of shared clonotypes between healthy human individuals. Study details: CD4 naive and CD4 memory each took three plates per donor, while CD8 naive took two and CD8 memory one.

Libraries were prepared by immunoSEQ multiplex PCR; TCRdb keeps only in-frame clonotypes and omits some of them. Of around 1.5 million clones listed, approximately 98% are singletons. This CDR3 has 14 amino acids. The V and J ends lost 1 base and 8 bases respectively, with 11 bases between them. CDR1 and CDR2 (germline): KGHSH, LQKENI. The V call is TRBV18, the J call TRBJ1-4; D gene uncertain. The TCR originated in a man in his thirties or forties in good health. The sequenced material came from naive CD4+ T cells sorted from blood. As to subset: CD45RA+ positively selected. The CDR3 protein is CASSPLSGREKLFF. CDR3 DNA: TGTGCCAGCTCACCACTTTCGGGCCGGGAAAAACTGTTTTTT.